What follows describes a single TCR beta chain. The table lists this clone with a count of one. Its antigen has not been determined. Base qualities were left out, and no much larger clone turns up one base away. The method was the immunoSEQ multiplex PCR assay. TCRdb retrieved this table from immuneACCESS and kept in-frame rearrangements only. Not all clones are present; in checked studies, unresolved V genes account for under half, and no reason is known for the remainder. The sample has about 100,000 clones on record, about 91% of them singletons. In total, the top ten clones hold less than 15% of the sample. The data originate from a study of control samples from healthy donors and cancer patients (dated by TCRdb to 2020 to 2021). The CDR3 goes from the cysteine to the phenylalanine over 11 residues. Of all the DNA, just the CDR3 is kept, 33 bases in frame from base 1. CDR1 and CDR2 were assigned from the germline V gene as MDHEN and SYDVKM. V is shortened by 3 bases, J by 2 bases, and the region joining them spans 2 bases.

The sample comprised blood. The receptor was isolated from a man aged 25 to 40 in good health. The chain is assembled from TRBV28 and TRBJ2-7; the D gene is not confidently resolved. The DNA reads TGTGCCAGCAGTTTGGCCTACGAGCAGTACTTC. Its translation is CASSLAYEQYF.